This note documents a single T cell receptor (beta chain) sequence. TCRdb's table, derived via immunoSEQ multiplex PCR, lists solely in-frame clones and lacks some. Of approximately 120,000 clones listed, around 87% are singletons. The entry originates in a study of control samples from healthy donors and cancer patients. With 4 bases removed from V and 3 bases from J, the gap between germline ends came to 33 bases. CDR3 length equals 21 residues. Germline loops: CDR1 LNHDA, CDR2 SQIVND (reference sequence). The genes are TRBV19 and TRBJ1-1; D unresolved. The clonotype originates from a man in his 60s in good health. Material for sequencing was blood. The CDR3: CASSNGPRMIAGSLADTEAFF. The CDR3 nucleotides read TGTGCCAGTAGTAACGGCCCCCGGATGATTGCCGGGTCTTTAGCAGACACTGAAGCTTTCTTT.